The source of this T cell receptor (beta chain) is a study of cytomegalovirus exposure and HLA in healthy donors. Overall study results and limits: Likely technical artifact: a cluster of highly shared sequence variants. In vitro work confirmed that a few CMV-associated chains recognize CMV antigens. Many donors shared some public TCRs, even though most TCR sequences were rare.

About this clone: Its antigen is currently unknown.

All donors participated as healthy donors of bone marrow. PCR used 60 Vbeta primers and 13 Jbeta primers. Measured with immunoSEQ multiplex PCR; TCRdb has only the in-frame clones, and not every one. Of roughly 180,000 clones in the sample, about 77% were seen once. The CDR3 contains 14 residues. Between the trimmed V and J ends, which lost 1 base and 0 bases, there was a span of 5 bases. Germline CDR1 reads MGHRA; CDR2 reads YSYEKL. This TCR derives from a man between 25 and 39 years old in good health and CMV-seronegative. The rearrangement links TRBV4-1 to TRBJ2-3; the D is unclear. The specimen sequenced was PBMCs. CDR3 in amino acids: CASSQAKSTDTQYF. CDR3 DNA sequence: TGCGCCAGCAGCCAAGCTAAAAGCACAGATACGCAGTATTTT.